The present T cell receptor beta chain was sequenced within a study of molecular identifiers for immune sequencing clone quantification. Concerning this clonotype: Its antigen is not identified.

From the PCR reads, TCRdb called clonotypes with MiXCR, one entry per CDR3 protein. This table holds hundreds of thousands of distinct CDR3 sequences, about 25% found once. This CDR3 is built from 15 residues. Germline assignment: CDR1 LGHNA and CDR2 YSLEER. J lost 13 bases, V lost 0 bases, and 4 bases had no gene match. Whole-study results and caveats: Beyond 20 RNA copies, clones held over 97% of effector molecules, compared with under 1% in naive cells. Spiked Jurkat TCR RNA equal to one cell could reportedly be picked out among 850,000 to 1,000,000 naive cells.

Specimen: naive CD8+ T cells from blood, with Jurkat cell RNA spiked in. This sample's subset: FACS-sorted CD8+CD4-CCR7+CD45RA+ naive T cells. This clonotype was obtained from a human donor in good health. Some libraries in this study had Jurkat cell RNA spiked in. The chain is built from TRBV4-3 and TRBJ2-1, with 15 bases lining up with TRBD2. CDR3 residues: CASSQDGGLAGGQFF. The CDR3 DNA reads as TGCGCCAGCAGCCAAGATGGGGGACTAGCGGGGGGTCAGTTCTTC.